The 32 T cell receptor beta chains given below trace back to one sample, sequenced in a study of T cells expressing NK-cell markers. TCRdb reprocessed the 5' RACE reads and keeps a single row for each CDR3 protein, giving no DNA. The table lists about half a million distinct CDR3 sequences. The source material was blood T cells: a sorted CD56 or NKG2C T cell subset, CD4+ or CD8+ T cells, or bulk PBMC T cells (not recorded which). The receptor source for this set is a woman between 50 and 59 years old in good health.

The chain has TRBV4-1 and TRBJ1-1. CDR3 size: 14 residues. Germline CDR1 reads MGHRA; CDR2 reads YSYEKL. CDR3: CASSQVQSYTEAFF.

The chain couples TRBV3-1 to TRBJ1-2. Germline V gene sequence: CDR1 LGHDT, CDR2 YNNKEL (reference sequence). CDR3 length: 14 residues. The CDR3 loop is CASSQGAAALSYTF.

The rearrangement links TRBV30 to TRBJ2-1. Germline V gives CDR1 GTSNPN, CDR2 SVGIG (reference sequence). CDR3 length equals 11 residues. CDR3 loop: CALTRHNEQFF.

The genes are TRBV3-1 and TRBJ1-3; TCRdb selects TRBD1, and the lack of DNA leaves this call unchecked. This CDR3 is 15 amino acids long. Germline V CDR1 and CDR2: LGHDT, YNNKEL (reference sequence). CDR3 residues: CASSQGGALGNTIYF.

The gene calls are TRBV20-1 and TRBJ2-7; without DNA, the TCRdb call of TRBD1 cannot be checked. Germline CDR1 DFQATT, CDR2 SNEGSKA (reference sequence). The CDR3 sequence is 13 residues long. The CDR3 loop is CSARDPTRYEQYF.

This chain joins TRBV5-1 and TRBJ2-6. Germline values: CDR1 SGHRS, CDR2 YFSETQ. CDR3 length: 15 residues. This CDR3 is CASSLEGTGANVLTF.

The gene calls are TRBV6-5 and TRBJ1-1; absent DNA, TCRdb's TRBD1 call cannot be checked. CDR3 length equals 13 residues. CDR1 and CDR2 from the germline V gene are MNHEY and SVGAGI. CDR3 loop: CASSYSGDSRAFF.

V and J are TRBV5-4 and TRBJ2-1; without DNA, the TCRdb call of TRBD2 cannot be checked. The germline V gene has CDR1 SGHNT and CDR2 YYREEE (reference sequence). This CDR3 is built from 16 residues. CDR3 protein: CASSLPTSGINNEQFF.

This rearrangement joins TRBV12-3 or TRBV12-4 to TRBJ2-1; TCRdb selects TRBD2, and the lack of DNA leaves this call unchecked. The CDR3 is 15 amino acids. The CDR3 protein is CASTLYGPDGNEQFF.

The chain combines TRBV20-1 with TRBJ1-2. The CDR3 extends over 13 amino acids. Germline assignment: CDR1 DFQATT and CDR2 SNEGSKA (reference sequence). The chain's CDR3 is CSAHPGGTYGYTF.

The rearrangement links TRBV9 to TRBJ2-2. The germline V gene has CDR1 SGDLS and CDR2 YYNGEE. The CDR3 extends over 16 amino acids. The CDR3 region is CASSVESSVNTGELFF.

The rearrangement uses TRBV30 and TRBJ1-1. Germline assignment: CDR1 GTSNPN and CDR2 SVGIG (reference sequence). The length of the CDR3 is 11 residues. The CDR3 here is CAWAGDTEAFF.

The rearrangement uses TRBV7-9 and TRBJ1-1; TCRdb lists TRBD1, though no DNA is available to test this call. Germline CDR1 and CDR2: SEHNR and FQNEAQ (reference sequence). CDR3 length: 15 residues. CDR3 in amino acids: CASSLQRGVNTEAFF.

The rearrangement joins TRBV14 to TRBJ2-4; TCRdb proposes TRBD2, but this gene call is untestable without DNA. CDR1 and CDR2 (germline): SGHDN, FVKESK. CDR3 size: 13 residues. The CDR3: CASSPPAGNIQYF.

This chain links TRBV12-3 or TRBV12-4 with TRBJ1-3. The CDR3 contains 12 residues. Here the CDR3 reads CASSLNPNTIYF.

The V gene is TRBV13, the J gene TRBJ1-2; TCRdb's D call, TRBD1, is unchecked because there is no DNA. Germline-derived CDR1 and CDR2 are PRHDT and FYEKMQ (reference sequence). The CDR3 loop spans 12 amino acids. This CDR3 is CASSTRQYGYTF. Full variable domain (missing parts from reference TRBV13 and TRBJ1-2): AAGVIQSPRHLIKEKRETATLKCYPIPRHDTVYWYQQGPGQDPQFLISFYEKMQSDKGSIPDRFSAQQFSDYHSELNMSSLELGDSALYFCASSTRQYGYTFGSGTRLTVV.

The rearrangement links TRBV15 to TRBJ2-5. Germline values: CDR1 LNHNV, CDR2 YYDKDF (reference sequence). CDR3 length: 13 residues. This chain's CDR3 is CATSRDPQETQYF.

This chain uses TRBV20-1 with TRBJ2-1; the D call of TRBD1 rests on TCRdb alone, since no DNA is present to check it. The CDR3 runs to 15 residues. Per germline, CDR1 DFQATT and CDR2 SNEGSKA (reference sequence). This chain's CDR3 is CSARDLGGGTGEQFF.

The chain combines TRBV4-2 with TRBJ2-5; TCRdb's D call of TRBD1 is untestable without DNA. CDR1 is LGHNA and CDR2 is YNFKEQ in the germline V gene. The CDR3 length is 15 residues. The CDR3 here is CASSQVGGVGETQYF.

V usage is TRBV2 and J usage is TRBJ2-3; the D call of TRBD2 rests on TCRdb alone, since no DNA is present to check it. The CDR3 loop spans 12 amino acids. The germline V gene has CDR1 SNHLY and CDR2 FYNNEI. The CDR3 loop reads CADGGPEDTQYF.

V is TRBV12-3 or TRBV12-4 and J is TRBJ2-1; the TRBD1 assignment by TCRdb is unverifiable without DNA. The CDR3 covers 14 residues. The CDR3 region is CASSRDRGRDEQFF.

The CDR3 loop is CASRVAGQKAGGYTF. The chain employs TRBV12-3 or TRBV12-4 and TRBJ1-2; there is no DNA to check the TCRdb D call of TRBD1. The length of the CDR3 is 15 residues.

This chain connects TRBV5-6 to TRBJ2-7. Germline loops: CDR1 SGHDT, CDR2 YYEEEE. The CDR3 runs 14 residues. This CDR3 reads CASSLEADPRGQYF.

J is TRBJ1-1 and V is TRBV3-1; TCRdb outputs TRBD1, but without DNA this stays unchecked. The CDR3 runs 15 residues. Germline-derived CDR1 and CDR2 are LGHDT and YNNKEL (reference sequence). The CDR3 spells CASSPTGGLHTEAFF.

The chain links TRBV18 to TRBJ2-1; with no DNA, the TCRdb D assignment of TRBD2 cannot be verified. The CDR3 is 16 residues long. Germline lookup yields CDR1 KGHSH and CDR2 LQKENI. The CDR3 region is CASSPGTSGRVGEQFF.

This sequence joins TRBV7-9 and TRBJ2-7. Germline V gene data show CDR1 as SEHNR and CDR2 as FQNEAQ (reference sequence). The CDR3 is 15 amino acids. This chain's CDR3 is CASSLTAATSYEQYF. Filled out from reference TRBV7-9 and TRBJ2-7, the complete variable domain reads DTGVSQNPRHKITKRGQNVTFRCDPISEHNRLYWYRQTLGQGPEFLTYFQNEAQLEKSRLLSDRFSAERPKGSFSTLEIQRTEQGDSAMYLCASSLTAATSYEQYFGPGTRLTVT.

The rearrangement joins TRBV20-1 to TRBJ1-1; TCRdb picks TRBD1, but there is no DNA to check that call. The CDR3 contains 14 residues. CDR1 is DFQATT, CDR2 SNEGSKA, per germline (reference sequence). The CDR3 loop is CSARGDRGLVEAFF.

The chain carries TRBV7-9 and TRBJ2-1; TCRdb's D gene call, TRBD2, goes unchecked for lack of DNA. Germline lookup yields CDR1 SEHNR and CDR2 FQNEAQ (reference sequence). This CDR3 has 15 amino acids. CDR3 sequence reads: CASSLRAGGENEQFF.

The rearrangement uses TRBV24-1 and TRBJ1-2; TCRdb lists TRBD1, though no DNA is available to test this call. CDR1 and CDR2 (germline): KGHDR, SFDVKD. CDR3 size: 14 residues. Here the CDR3 reads CATSDLNRGDGYTF.

The genes are TRBV5-1 and TRBJ2-3; TCRdb's assignment of TRBD2 cannot be checked, as there is no DNA. Germline loops: CDR1 SGHRS, CDR2 YFSETQ. This CDR3 contains 16 residues. CDR3 in amino acids: CASSFGLAGNTDTQYF.

The chain uses TRBV11-2 and TRBJ2-3; lacking DNA, the TRBD1 call made by TCRdb goes unchecked. Per the germline V gene, CDR1 is SGHAT and CDR2 is FQNNGV. This CDR3 contains 16 residues. Here the CDR3 reads CASSSTRGAVTRTQYF.

The rearrangement joins TRBV4-1 to TRBJ2-2; the TRBD2 assignment by TCRdb is unverifiable without DNA. This CDR3 region has 19 residues. Germline V lookup: CDR1 MGHRA, CDR2 YSYEKL. The CDR3 is CASSLRRLAGAGNTGELFF.